This is a list of T cell receptor beta chains from one sample in a study of blood T cell repertoires in COVID-19. The repertoire was sequenced with immunoSEQ multiplex PCR; TCRdb's copy has only in-frame clones and lacks some. The sample consists of around 68,000 clones, around four fifths of them appearing once. The sequenced sample was peripheral blood. Every receptor here comes from a human donor in a cohort sampled during active COVID-19. CDR3s include the opening cysteine and the closing phenylalanine or tryptophan. A D gene is named only where the DNA matches it firmly. Some rows mark clone size as missing; the rest say once, few, many or name a class of expanded clone.

V gene	clone size	J gene	D gene	CDR3 DNA	CDR3 protein
TRBV19	-	TRBJ1-5	TRBD1	TGTGCCAGTAGCCGGACAGGGCCTAGCAATCAGCCCCAGCATTTT	CASSRTGPSNQPQHF
TRBV6-5	-	TRBJ1-2	-	TGTGCCAGTACAGGGTTCCGCTATGGCTACACCTTC	CASTGFRYGYTF
TRBV7-2	-	TRBJ1-2	TRBD1	TGTGCCAGCACCCGGGGGACAGGGGTCTATGGCTACACCTTC	CASTRGTGVYGYTF
TRBV7-6	-	TRBJ2-3	-	TGTGCCAGCAGCTCCCACGGGACTAGCACAGATACGCAGTATTTT	CASSSHGTSTDTQYF
TRBV18	-	TRBJ1-5	-	TGTGCCAGCTCACCGGGGACACATCAGCCCCAGCATTTT	CASSPGTHQPQHF
TRBV6-5	few	TRBJ1-3	TRBD1	TGTGCCAGCAGCTTCGACAGGGACGGAAACACCATATATTTT	CASSFDRDGNTIYF
TRBV7-9	-	TRBJ2-3	-	TGTGCCAGCAGCTTAGCCAGGCCCAGCACAGATACGCAGTATTTT	CASSLARPSTDTQYF
TRBV7-2	-	TRBJ2-5	TRBD2	TGTGCCAGCAGCCCTTTAGTAGCGGGTCCGGAGACCCAGTACTTC	CASSPLVAGPETQYF
TRBV7-7	-	TRBJ2-5	TRBD1	TGTGCCAGCAGCTCGAAGACAGGGAACCTAGCAGCCCAGTACTTC	CASSSKTGNLAAQYF
TRBV7-9	-	TRBJ2-1	-	TGTGCCAGCAGCTTAGGCGGGACCCAACTCAATGAGCAGTTCTTC	CASSLGGTQLNEQFF
TRBV6-1	-	TRBJ2-1	-	TGTGCCAGCAGTGAGAGACTACAAGGGGAGCAGTTCTTC	CASSERLQGEQFF
TRBV11-2	-	TRBJ2-2	TRBD1	TGTGCCAGCAGCTCGGGACAGGGGGGCACCGGGGAGCTGTTTTTT	CASSSGQGGTGELFF
TRBV5-1	-	TRBJ2-5	TRBD1	TGCGCCAGCAGCTTGGCCGGGACAGGGGGTGAGACCCAGTACTTC	CASSLAGTGGETQYF
TRBV13	-	TRBJ2-2	-	TGTGCCAGCAGTTCTCTTGGGGGAGGTGACCCCGGGGAGCTGTTTTTT	CASSSLGGGDPGELFF
TRBV19	-	TRBJ2-7	TRBD1	TGTGCCAGTAGTAAATTCAGGGGGCGCGGCGAGCAGTACTTC	CASSKFRGRGEQYF
TRBV5-6	-	TRBJ1-2	TRBD1	TGTGCCAGCAGCCCAGGACAGGGTGGGTATGGCTACACCTTC	CASSPGQGGYGYTF
TRBV15	-	TRBJ1-3	TRBD1	TGTGCCACCAGCGGTCAGGGACAGGGTAGAAACACCATATATTTT	CATSGQGQGRNTIYF
TRBV27	-	TRBJ1-6	TRBD1	TGTGCCAGCAGGTGGTTAGCCGGGACAGGGAGTTCACCCCTCCACTTT	CASRWLAGTGSSPLHF
TRBV12-3/TRBV12-4	-	TRBJ2-5	-	TGTGCCAGCAACAGACTAAACCAAGAGACCCAGTACTTC	CASNRLNQETQYF
TRBV25-1	-	TRBJ2-5	TRBD2	TGTGCCAGCAGTGCCCCACCGAGCGGGGCCCAAGAGACCCAGTACTTC	CASSAPPSGAQETQYF
TRBV9	-	TRBJ2-5	TRBD2	TGTGCCAGCAGCCGTAGCGGGGGGGCAACCAACCAAGAGACCCAGTACTTC	CASSRSGGATNQETQYF
TRBV5-6	-	TRBJ1-5	-	TGTGCCAGCAGCTGGGGGGGTTACGGCGGCAATCAGCCCCAGCATTTT	CASSWGGYGGNQPQHF
TRBV3-1/TRBV3-2	-	TRBJ2-5	TRBD2	TGTGCCAGCAGCCCCGGGGGGGCTCAGGAGACCCAGTACTTC	CASSPGGAQETQYF
TRBV10-3	-	TRBJ1-3	-	TGTGCCATCAGTGATTGGGGGACTCGATCGGGAAACACCATATATTTT	CAISDWGTRSGNTIYF
TRBV7-9	-	TRBJ2-5	-	TGTGCCAGCCGACAGGCATTCTCGGAAGAGACCCAGTACTTC	CASRQAFSEETQYF
TRBV21-1	-	TRBJ1-1	-	TGTGCCAGCAGCAAAATTGACCCCGCCGGGACTGAAGCTTTCTTT	CASSKIDPAGTEAFF
TRBV5-4	-	TRBJ2-7	TRBD2	TGTGCCAGCAGCTTTTCCGGGACTAGGGGCTACGAGCAGTACTTC	CASSFSGTRGYEQYF
TRBV7-9	-	TRBJ1-3	TRBD1	TGTGCCAGCAGCCCATGGGACAGGGGTGGAGGAAACACCATATATTTT	CASSPWDRGGGNTIYF
TRBV7-6	once	TRBJ2-3	TRBD1	TGTGCCAGCAGCTTAGGACAGGGACAGGGAGATACGCAGTATTTT	CASSLGQGQGDTQYF
TRBV6-5	-	TRBJ2-7	TRBD2	TGTGCCAGCAGCTGGACTAGCGGGGGGGCCTACGAGCAGTACTTC	CASSWTSGGAYEQYF